This T cell receptor beta chain was found in a study of blood T cell repertoires in COVID-19 (dated by TCRdb to 2020 to 2021). Concerning the study at large: Samples covering the acute and convalescent phases of COVID-19 were provided by collaborators in the United States, Italy and Spain. A freely available public database, intended as a resource for researchers studying the immune response to SARS-CoV-2, is where the repertoires were released. Where available, HLA class I and class II types were obtained from metadata supplied by the sample provider rather than from assay-based typing. Subjects who had been exposed to COVID-19, were actively infected with it, or had recovered from it provided the deeply sampled blood TCRbeta repertoires that made up the dataset. The prospective study material was composed of cDNA or gDNA derived from T cells, B-cell-depleted T cells, or PBMCs. The samples were drawn from two sources: the first 160 participants of the ongoing ImmuneRACE study, and 1,254 subjects contributed by 6 global collaborators. Nearly every sample came with metadata listing a de-identified subject ID, COVID-19 status, age in years and sex.

The research as a whole found: The quantity of clinical and demographic metadata differed by source and by participant and was supplied without curation.

In the case of this clone: There is no known antigen for this receptor. It has no much larger one-base neighbor in the sample; base qualities were not kept.

Whole blood was collected in K2EDTA tubes by collaborating institutions according to the institutions' own protocols. For TCRbeta analysis, collaborator samples were shipped as frozen whole blood, as isolated PBMCs, or as DNA extracted from either sample type. Sequences SGDLS (CDR1) and YYNGEE (CDR2) are obtained from the germline V gene. Including cysteine and phenylalanine, the CDR3 has 14 amino acids. The read is trimmed to its CDR3 DNA, 42 bases read in frame from base 1. Trimmed from V: 4 bases; trimmed from J: 6 bases; junction bases lacking a gene match: 2. TCRbeta CDR3 regions were amplified from genomic DNA using the immunoSEQ Assay, a bias-controlled multiplex PCR. As for how the authors treated the data: Within the assay, amplification of reference gene primers was used to estimate how many nucleated cells each sample contained. To quantify the absolute abundance of each unique TCRbeta CDR3 rearrangement, sequence reads were collapsed and filtered. For each sample, productive Simpson clonality was calculated by taking the square root of Simpson's diversity index across productive rearrangements. Sourced from immuneACCESS, this table was stored by TCRdb with only in-frame sequences that have V and J called. A share of the clones is absent; for the studies checked, an unresolved V gene accounts for under half, and the remainder has no known explanation. V and J calls and clone size are given by that table; D and trimming were obtained from the DNA. The sample includes 120,000 to 150,000 clones, with around four fifths observed a single time. About 3% of the sample comes from the top ten.

Sequenced material: peripheral blood. The receptor was derived from a woman aged 40-49 years with active or convalescent COVID-19. This chain joins TRBV9 to TRBJ2-1; 12 junctional bases match TRBD2. CDR3 protein: CASSMGLAGNEQFF. The nucleotides are TGTGCCAGCAGCATGGGACTAGCGGGCAATGAGCAGTTCTTC.